These 17 T cell receptor beta chains came from one sample sequenced in a study of chemoradiotherapy in HPV16-positive cancers. Generated by immunoSEQ multiplex PCR, the TCRdb table keeps only in-frame clones and is missing some. Among about 11,000 clones listed, about nine tenths were seen once. Sequenced here: blood, sampled from a patient who underwent chemoradiotherapy. These receptors came from a human donor with HPV-associated anogenital cancer.

The V call is TRBV5-1, the J call TRBJ2-7; 10 bases are a match to TRBD1. This CDR3 is 14 amino acids long. V lost 4 bases to trimming and J lost 8 bases; unmatched junction nucleotides: 9. Per germline, CDR1 SGHRS and CDR2 YFSETQ. Written as DNA, the CDR3 is TGCGCCAGCAGCCAGGGACAGGGGTTCGACAAGCAGTACTTC. Its translation is CASSQGQGFDKQYF.

J is TRBJ2-2 and V is TRBV2; TRBD2 agrees at 14 bases. The J segment lost 0 bases and the V segment lost 4 bases, leaving 7 bases of the junction unmatched. There are 19 residues in the CDR3. From germline, CDR1 is SNHLY and CDR2 FYNNEI. The CDR3 nucleotides read TGTGCCAGCAGTGGCAGGACTAGCGGGGGGAGAACGAACACCGGGGAGCTGTTTTTT. This codes for CASSGRTSGGRTNTGELFF.

The V and J genes are TRBV5-1 and TRBJ2-7; D tentatively reads TRBD1 or TRBD2 (5 bases each). This CDR3 comprises 14 residues. The V and J ends lost 5 bases and 1 base respectively, with 13 bases between them. Germline assignment: CDR1 SGHRS and CDR2 YFSETQ. CDR3 DNA sequence: TGCGCCAGCAGGTTGAGAGGGGAGTCCTACGAGCAGTACTTC. Translating gives CASRLRGESYEQYF.

This clone occurred once. The chain carries TRBV7-2 and TRBJ1-2; D not resolved. The CDR3 is 15 amino acids. Trimming shortened V by 1 base and J by 0 bases, and 9 bases separated the two germline ends. CDR1 and CDR2 (germline): SGHTA, FQGNSA. The CDR3 region is CASSLEVLTNYGYTF. The CDR3 DNA reads TGTGCCAGCAGCTTAGAGGTTCTAACTAACTATGGCTACACCTTC.

V is TRBV11-2 and J is TRBJ1-1; D gene unclear. The V end was cut by 4 bases, the J end by 2 bases, with 8 bases between. This CDR3 has 13 residues. Germline CDR1 and CDR2: SGHAT and FQNNGV. The CDR3: CASSSGINTEAFF. In DNA, the CDR3 is TGTGCCAGCAGCTCAGGTATTAACACTGAAGCTTTCTTT.

This chain links TRBV9 with TRBJ2-1; 7 nucleotides align to TRBD1. Germline CDR1 reads SGDLS; CDR2 reads YYNGEE. The trim removed 4 bases at V and 3 bases at J, leaving 10 bases unmatched. The CDR3 covers 16 residues. Written as DNA, the CDR3 is TGTGCCAGCAGCTCTCTCTCGACAGGGTTCTACAATGAGCAGTTCTTC. Its protein product is CASSSLSTGFYNEQFF.

This chain connects TRBV19 to TRBJ2-7; D might be TRBD1 or TRBD2, each matching 5 bases. The V and J ends lost 6 bases and 2 bases respectively, with 14 bases between them. The CDR3 extends over 14 amino acids. Per germline, CDR1 LNHDA and CDR2 SQIVND (reference sequence). The CDR3 nucleotides are TGTGCCAGTAGGTCGAGGGGTTCTACCTACGAGCAGTACTTC. Translating it yields CASRSRGSTYEQYF.

This chain connects TRBV11-3 to TRBJ2-2; 15 nucleotides align to TRBD2. Losses at the gene ends were 2 bases for V and 4 bases for J; bases not matched to a gene: 8. CDR1 and CDR2 (germline): SGHNT, YENEEA. The CDR3 totals 19 residues. In nucleotides, the CDR3 is TGTGCCAGCAGCTTATCAGGACTAGCGGGGGGGCGGGTCACCGGGGAGCTGTTTTTT. Its translation: CASSLSGLAGGRVTGELFF.

The genes are TRBV4-3 and TRBJ2-3; D unresolved. This CDR3 is 13 amino acids long. V shed 3 bases and J shed 6 bases, with 10 bases lying between them. Per the germline V gene, CDR1 is LGHNA and CDR2 is YSLEER. CDR3 DNA sequence: TGCGCCAGCAGCCAGACACCCGGGGATACGCAGTATTTT. As protein: CASSQTPGDTQYF.

This chain joins TRBV18 and TRBJ2-3, with TRBD2 matching over 7 bases. The CDR3 is 14 amino acids. The germline V gene encodes CDR1 KGHSH and CDR2 LQKENI. After removal of 6 bases from V and 1 base from J, the junction contained 4 bases not matched to a gene. In DNA form, the CDR3 reads TGTGCCAGCTCCGACCTAGCGGGCACAGATACGCAGTATTTT. Translated, it gives CASSDLAGTDTQYF. Combining the CDR3 with reference TRBV18 and TRBJ2-3 gives the whole variable domain NAGVMQNPRHLVRRRGQEARLRCSPMKGHSHVYWYRQLPEEGLKFMVYLQKENIIDESGMPKERFSAEFPKEGPSILRIQQVVRGDSAAYFCASSDLAGTDTQYFGPGTRLTVL.

The chain recombines TRBV27 with TRBJ1-1; D uncertain. Germline CDR1 reads MNHEY; CDR2 reads SMNVEV (reference sequence). The germline V and J ends were trimmed by 3 bases and 1 base, with 6 bases remaining between them. There are 13 residues in the CDR3. The CDR3 loop reads CASSFGANTEAFF. As DNA, the CDR3 is TGTGCCAGCAGTTTCGGAGCGAACACTGAAGCTTTCTTT.

The chain uses TRBV27 and TRBJ1-2; TRBD1 agrees at 8 bases. V dropped 0 bases and J dropped 7; count of bases not matched to a gene: 4. The CDR3 is 14 amino acids. From germline, CDR1 is MNHEY and CDR2 SMNVEV (reference sequence). This CDR3 reads CASSLSGQGGGYTF. CDR3 nucleotide sequence: TGTGCCAGCAGTTTATCTGGACAGGGAGGTGGCTACACCTTC.

The V and J genes are TRBV29-1 and TRBJ1-2; no firm D call. From germline, CDR1 is SQVTM and CDR2 ANQGSEA. This CDR3 contains 15 residues. Trimming removed 0 bases at V and 0 bases at J, with 11 bases between. The CDR3, as DNA: TGCAGCGTTGAAGATAACAGCCGCGCTAACTATGGCTACACCTTC. Its translation is CSVEDNSRANYGYTF.

This clone was detected only a few times. The chain combines TRBV5-6 with TRBJ2-7, with 8 bases lining up with TRBD1. V trimming: 4 bases; J trimming: 5 bases; junction bases outside the gene matches: 11. The CDR3 has 15 amino acids. Germline values: CDR1 SGHDT, CDR2 YYEEEE. CDR3 region: CASSPGGQASDEQYF. CDR3 nucleotide sequence: TGTGCCAGCAGCCCTGGGGGACAGGCGAGCGACGAGCAGTACTTC.

The chain couples TRBV6-5 to TRBJ1-5; D unclear. Trimming cost V 6 bases and J 0 bases, with 12 bases left between them. The CDR3 contains 15 residues. The germline gives CDR1 MNHEY, CDR2 SVGAGI. The CDR3 bases are TGTGCCAGCAGGCGGACGGCCAATAGCAATCAGCCCCAGCATTTT. Its translation is CASRRTANSNQPQHF.

CDR3 in DNA: TGTGCCAGCAGCGCCGGGACAGCCTTGTCGTATGGCTACACCTTC. As protein: CASSAGTALSYGYTF. The chain couples TRBV5-6 to TRBJ1-2, with 7 bases lining up with TRBD1. In germline, CDR1 is SGHDT, CDR2 YYEEEE. Trimming cost V 4 bases and J 5 bases; bases outside gene matches: 11. This CDR3 spans 15 amino acids.

The rearrangement uses TRBV7-9 and TRBJ2-1, with D unclear. V was clipped by 5 bases and J by 0 bases, with 11 bases between them. The CDR3 consists of 15 residues. Germline V gene data show CDR1 as SEHNR and CDR2 as FQNEAQ (reference sequence). CDR3 region: CASSQVLSSYNEQFF. CDR3 sequence (DNA): TGTGCCAGCAGCCAAGTTCTGAGCTCCTACAATGAGCAGTTCTTC.